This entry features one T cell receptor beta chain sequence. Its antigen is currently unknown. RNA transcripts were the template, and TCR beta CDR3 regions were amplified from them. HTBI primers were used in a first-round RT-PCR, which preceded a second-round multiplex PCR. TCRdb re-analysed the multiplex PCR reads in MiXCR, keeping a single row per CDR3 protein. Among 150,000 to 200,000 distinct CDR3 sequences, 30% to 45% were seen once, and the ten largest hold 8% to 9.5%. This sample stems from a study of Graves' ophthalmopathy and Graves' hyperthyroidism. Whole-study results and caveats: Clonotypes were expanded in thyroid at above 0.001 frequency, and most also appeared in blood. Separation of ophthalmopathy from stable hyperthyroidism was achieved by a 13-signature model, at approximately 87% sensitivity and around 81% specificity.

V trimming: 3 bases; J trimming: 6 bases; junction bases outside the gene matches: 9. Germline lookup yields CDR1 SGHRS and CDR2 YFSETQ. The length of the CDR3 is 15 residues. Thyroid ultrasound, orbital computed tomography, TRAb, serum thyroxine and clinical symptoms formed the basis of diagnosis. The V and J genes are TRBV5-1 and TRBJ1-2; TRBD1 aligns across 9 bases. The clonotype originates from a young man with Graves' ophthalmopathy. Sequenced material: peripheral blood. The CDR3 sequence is CASSWGHRGLDGYTF. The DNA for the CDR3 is TGCGCCAGCAGCTGGGGTCACAGGGGGCTGGATGGCTACACCTTC.